The rows below give T cell receptor beta chains drawn from one sample of a study of OX40 agonist ivuxolimab in advanced cancers. Libraries were prepared by immunoSEQ multiplex PCR; TCRdb keeps only in-frame clonotypes and omits some of them. Of tens of thousands of clones in the sample, 75% to 90% are singletons; the top ten hold 2.5% to 3%. The source was CD4+ or CD8+ T cells sorted from blood, collected in a trial of the OX40 agonist ivuxolimab. These receptors were obtained from an adult with an advanced solid tumor such as melanoma, head and neck, liver or kidney cancer. CDR3s include the opening cysteine and the closing phenylalanine or tryptophan. D genes are given only for firm matches. Clone sizes are given selectively: once, few, many, or a class where the clone is expanded.

J gene | V gene | D gene | clone size | CDR3 DNA | CDR3 protein
TRBJ2-1 | TRBV7-3 | TRBD2 | . | TGTGCCAGCAGCCTCCTAGCGGCTTCCTACAATGAGCAGTTCTTC | CASSLLAASYNEQFF
TRBJ1-1 | TRBV6-1 | . | . | TGTGCCAGCAGTGAATCCGATTTTGTGGGGCGAGCTTTCTTT | CASSESDFVGRAFF
TRBJ1-2 | TRBV19 | . | . | TGTGCCAGTACCCCAGGTCTTATCTATGGCTACACCTTC | CASTPGLIYGYTF
TRBJ1-1 | TRBV18 | . | once | TGTGCCAGCTCACCACAGCACAAGGGGGGGAACACTGAAGCTTTCTTT | CASSPQHKGGNTEAFF
TRBJ2-5 | TRBV2 | TRBD2 | . | TGTGCCAGCAGTGGACTAGCGGGAGGTACGGAGACCCAGTACTTC | CASSGLAGGTETQYF
TRBJ2-7 | TRBV9 | TRBD1 | . | TGTGCCAGCAGCCGTAGTGGCGGAGGACAGGCCTCCTACGAGCAGTACTTC | CASSRSGGGQASYEQYF
TRBJ1-4 | TRBV5-1 | . | . | TGCGCCAGCAGCTTGGTTGCAGGGAGAAATGAAAAACTGTTTTTT | CASSLVAGRNEKLFF
TRBJ1-4 | TRBV7-2 | . | . | TGTGCCAGCAGCTTAGTAGGGGCCCGCAATGAAAAACTGTTTTTT | CASSLVGARNEKLFF
TRBJ1-2 | TRBV11-2 | . | . | TGTGCCAGCAGCTTAGATCCGGGGAGTCGGGATGGCTACACCTTC | CASSLDPGSRDGYTF
TRBJ1-1 | TRBV6-5 | . | . | TGTGCCAGCAGTGAAATCGTCCCTTTCTTT | CASSEIVPFF
TRBJ1-2 | TRBV4-3 | . | few | TGCGCCAGCAGCCAAGAAGCATTGCAGGTGGACTATGGCTACACCTTC | CASSQEALQVDYGYTF
TRBJ1-1 | TRBV11-2 | . | . | TGTGCCAGCAGCTCGATCGGGTACACTGAAGCTTTCTTT | CASSSIGYTEAFF
TRBJ1-5 | TRBV6-1 | . | . | TGTGCCAGCAGTGAAGGCAGGGGCCAAAGGACCCAGCATTTT | CASSEGRGQRTQHF
TRBJ2-3 | TRBV6-6 | . | . | TGTGCCAGCAGTCTAGGGGGCCCCGGGAGTACGCAGTATTTT | CASSLGGPGSTQYF
TRBJ1-5 | TRBV7-5 | . | . | TGTGCCAGCAGCTTAGGGGACAGTGACAATCAGCCCCAGCATTTT | CASSLGDSDNQPQHF
TRBJ1-1 | TRBV2 | TRBD1 | . | TGTGCCAGCAGTTCAGACAGGGGTAGAACTGAAGCTTTCTTT | CASSSDRGRTEAFF
TRBJ2-5 | TRBV9 | TRBD2 | . | TGTGCCAGCAGCGTAGGGCTAGCGGAAAGAGAGACCCAGTACTTC | CASSVGLAERETQYF
TRBJ2-7 | TRBV11-3 | TRBD2 | . | TGTGCCAGCAGCGGGGGACTAGCGGGAGCTGGAGAGCAGTACTTC | CASSGGLAGAGEQYF
TRBJ1-6 | TRBV7-2 | . | . | TGTGCCAGCAGCGCCAGGAGCGATAATTCACCCCTCCACTTT | CASSARSDNSPLHF
TRBJ1-4 | TRBV28 | . | . | TGTGCCAGCATTGATCCCGGCTCGGGTGAAAAACTGTTTTTT | CASIDPGSGEKLFF
TRBJ1-5 | TRBV7-9 | . | . | TGTGCCAGCAGCAAACAGGGCGATCAGCCCCAGCATTTT | CASSKQGDQPQHF
TRBJ1-4 | TRBV19 | TRBD1 | . | TGTGCCAGTAGTACCCGCCGGGACAGGGGGCTGAATGAAAAACTGTTTTTT | CASSTRRDRGLNEKLFF
TRBJ2-7 | TRBV5-6 | TRBD1 | once | TGTGCCAGCAGCTTCAGGACAGGTAACCGCCGGGAGCAGTACTTC | CASSFRTGNRREQYF
TRBJ2-7 | TRBV28 | . | . | TGTGCCAGCAGTTTTGAGGAGGGTAGGTACGAGCAGTACTTC | CASSFEEGRYEQYF
TRBJ2-3 | TRBV7-2 | TRBD1 | . | TGTGCCAGCAGCCCAAATAGGGACAGGTCGCAGTATTTT | CASSPNRDRSQYF
TRBJ2-3 | TRBV19 | . | . | TGTGCCAGTAATGGGGGAAGCACAGATACGCAGTATTTT | CASNGGSTDTQYF
TRBJ2-1 | TRBV18 | TRBD2 | . | TGTGCCAGCTCTCCGGGACTAGGGCCGTTGGGGGAGCAGTTCTTC | CASSPGLGPLGEQFF
TRBJ2-7 | TRBV20-1 | . | . | TGCAGTGCTCTGTCGGGTCGCGAGCAGTACTTC | CSALSGREQYF
TRBJ2-3 | TRBV2 | . | . | TGTGCCAGCAGTGAGGTTCAGGGGCACACAGATACGCAGTATTTT | CASSEVQGHTDTQYF
TRBJ2-2 | TRBV12-5 | . | . | TGTGCTAGTGGTTCGCCCGGGAAGATGGCCGGGGAGCTGTTTTTT | CASGSPGKMAGELFF
TRBJ1-3 | TRBV19 | . | . | TGTGCCAGTAGTCCGAGGGGATACGGAAATACCATATATTTT | CASSPRGYGNTIYF
TRBJ1-3 | TRBV4-1 | TRBD1 | once | TGCGCCAGCAGCCAAGCGGGACAGGGATACGGAAACACCATATATTTT | CASSQAGQGYGNTIYF
TRBJ2-1 | TRBV6-4 | . | . | TGTGCCAGCAGGACCCCCCCCGCGGGGCAGGGTTCAAGTAAAAATGAGCAGTTCTTC | CASRTPPAGQGSSKNEQFF
TRBJ2-1 | TRBV5-1 | TRBD1 | few | TGCGCCAGCAAAGGGGACAGGGAAAATGAGCAGTTCTTC | CASKGDRENEQFF
TRBJ2-5 | TRBV19 | TRBD1 | . | TGTGCCAGTAGTATGACGGGACAGCAAGAGACCCAGTACTTC | CASSMTGQQETQYF
TRBJ1-5 | TRBV30 | . | . | TGTGCCTGGAGTCCTGACACTTATAATCAGCCCCAGCATTTT | CAWSPDTYNQPQHF
TRBJ1-2 | TRBV7-2 | TRBD1 | . | TGTGCCAGCAGCCTGGGACAGGGTGATAACTATGGCTACACCTTC | CASSLGQGDNYGYTF
TRBJ1-4 | TRBV18 | . | . | TGTGCCAGCTCACCATTAGGACAGAATGAAAAACTGTTTTTT | CASSPLGQNEKLFF
TRBJ1-1 | TRBV28 | . | . | TGTGCCAGCAGTTTTAGATGGGGGAACACTGAAGCTTTCTTT | CASSFRWGNTEAFF
TRBJ1-1 | TRBV10-3 | TRBD1 | . | TGTGCCATCAACGAACCGGGACAGGGGAACACTGAAGCTTTCTTT | CAINEPGQGNTEAFF
TRBJ2-1 | TRBV28 | . | . | TGTGCCAGCAGCACCCAAGGGTTGGGTTTTTCCTACAATGAGCAGTTCTTC | CASSTQGLGFSYNEQFF
TRBJ1-2 | TRBV9 | TRBD1 | . | TGTGCCAGCAGCGTAGACGTTTGGGGCTCGGGACAGGGGGTCGGCTACACCTTC | CASSVDVWGSGQGVGYTF
TRBJ2-7 | TRBV7-9 | TRBD1 | once | TGTGCCAGCAGCTTAGCCACGGGACAGGTATCCTACGAGCAGTACTTC | CASSLATGQVSYEQYF
TRBJ2-5 | TRBV6-6 | TRBD2 | few | TGTGCCAGCCACCTTGGAAGCGGGAGTGGGGAGACCCAGTACTTC | CASHLGSGSGETQYF
TRBJ1-1 | TRBV4-1 | . | . | TGCGCCAGCAGCCAAGTGGGGGGCACTGAAGCTTTCTTT | CASSQVGGTEAFF
TRBJ1-2 | TRBV7-9 | . | . | TGTGCCAGCAGCCTGCTGGGGACGCCTAACTATGGCTACACCTTC | CASSLLGTPNYGYTF
TRBJ2-1 | TRBV19 | . | . | TGTGCCAGCAGGGACACCTACAATGAGCAGTTCTTC | CASRDTYNEQFF
TRBJ2-1 | TRBV28 | . | . | TGTGCCAGCAGTACCCAGGGGTATGAGCAGTTCTTC | CASSTQGYEQFF
TRBJ1-5 | TRBV19 | TRBD1 | . | TGTGCCAGTAGGTTGCAGGGGGTAGATCAGCCCCAGCATTTT | CASRLQGVDQPQHF
TRBJ2-5 | TRBV7-2 | . | few | TGTGCCAGCAGCTTAGGTGGGTCCCAAGAGACCCAGTACTTC | CASSLGGSQETQYF